This T cell receptor (beta chain) was retrieved from a study of response to subunit inactivated influenza vaccine. TCRdb passed the RT-PCR reads through MiXCR, listing each CDR3 protein once. The sample contains about 650,000 distinct CDR3 sequences, less than 20% of which appear only once. Only a few counts were recorded for this clonotype. The CDR3 length is 14 residues. V lost 6 bases, J lost 5 bases, and 16 bases lay in between. Germline V gene data show CDR1 as SNHLY and CDR2 as FYNNEI. Sequencing was performed on PBMCs from blood, taken 11 to 12 days after vaccination. The clonotype comes from a man in his fifties or sixties who received an inactivated influenza vaccine. The rearrangement links TRBV2 to TRBJ1-1; D is unclear. Here the CDR3 reads CASSPNRGRTEAFF. DNA for the CDR3: TGTGCCAGCAGCCCAAACAGAGGTAGAACTGAAGCTTTCTTT.